These 5 T cell receptor beta chains were sequenced from one sample in a study of shared clonotypes between healthy human individuals. The assay was immunoSEQ multiplex PCR, and TCRdb's table has in-frame clones only and misses some. The sample shows 2,500,000 or so clones, more than 80% of them seen only once. The material sequenced was naive CD4+ T cells sorted from blood. The subset is: CD45RA+ positively selected. These receptors were obtained from a man younger than 30 in good health.

Of note for this clone: Other DNA variants within this sample encode the same CDR3. The chain joins TRBV5-1 to TRBJ2-3; D call uncertain. CDR3 length equals 15 residues. V was trimmed by 0 bases and J by 1 base, leaving 9 bases between them. Germline CDR1 is SGHRS and CDR2 is YFSETQ. The CDR3 DNA is TGCGCCAGCAGCTTGGACCCATTACGCACAGATACGCAGTATTTT. Protein: CASSLDPLRTDTQYF. Full variable domain (outside the CDR3, taken from reference TRBV5-1 and TRBJ2-3): KAGVTQTPRYLIKTRGQQVTLSCSPISGHRSVSWYQQTPGQGLQFLFEYFSETQRNKGNFPGRFSGRQFSNSRSEMNVSTLELGDSALYLCASSLDPLRTDTQYFGPGTRLTVL.

V and J are TRBV7-6 and TRBJ2-1; possibly TRBD1 or TRBD2 for D (5 bases each). The CDR3 has 14 amino acids. Germline V gives CDR1 SGHVS, CDR2 FNYEAQ. V lost 1 base and J 6 bases, leaving 10 bases between the germline ends. The CDR3: CASSLGDRPNEQFF. CDR3 DNA sequence: TGTGCCAGCAGCTTAGGGGACCGCCCCAATGAGCAGTTCTTC.

The count of this clone is one. The chain is built from TRBV25-1 and TRBJ2-5; 10 bases match TRBD1. With 4 bases clipped from V and 5 bases from J, the junction kept 10 bases outside the gene matches. Germline V CDR1 and CDR2: MGHDK, SYGVNS. CDR3 size: 16 residues. As DNA, the CDR3 is TGTGCCAGCAGTGGCCCCGGACAGGGGGTAGGGGAGACCCAGTACTTC. Translating gives CASSGPGQGVGETQYF.

The chain is built from TRBV4-3 and TRBJ2-7, with TRBD2 matching over 8 bases. The CDR3 totals 15 residues. Unmatched junction bases numbered 9, after V lost 3 bases and J lost 5 bases. Germline CDR1 is LGHNA and CDR2 is YSLEER. The CDR3 protein is CASSQEYGLAHEQYF. Here the CDR3 DNA reads TGCGCCAGCAGCCAGGAATACGGACTAGCCCACGAGCAGTACTTC.

This chain joins TRBV2 and TRBJ2-6; 7 bases agree with TRBD1. Germline CDR1 and CDR2: SNHLY and FYNNEI. The length of the CDR3 is 17 residues. Germline trimming cut 6 bases from V and 1 base from J; bases unmatched to any gene: 9. Written as DNA, the CDR3 is TGTGCCAGCAGGTGGACAGGTATAAGGTCTGGGGCCAACGTCCTGACTTTC. It translates to CASRWTGIRSGANVLTF.